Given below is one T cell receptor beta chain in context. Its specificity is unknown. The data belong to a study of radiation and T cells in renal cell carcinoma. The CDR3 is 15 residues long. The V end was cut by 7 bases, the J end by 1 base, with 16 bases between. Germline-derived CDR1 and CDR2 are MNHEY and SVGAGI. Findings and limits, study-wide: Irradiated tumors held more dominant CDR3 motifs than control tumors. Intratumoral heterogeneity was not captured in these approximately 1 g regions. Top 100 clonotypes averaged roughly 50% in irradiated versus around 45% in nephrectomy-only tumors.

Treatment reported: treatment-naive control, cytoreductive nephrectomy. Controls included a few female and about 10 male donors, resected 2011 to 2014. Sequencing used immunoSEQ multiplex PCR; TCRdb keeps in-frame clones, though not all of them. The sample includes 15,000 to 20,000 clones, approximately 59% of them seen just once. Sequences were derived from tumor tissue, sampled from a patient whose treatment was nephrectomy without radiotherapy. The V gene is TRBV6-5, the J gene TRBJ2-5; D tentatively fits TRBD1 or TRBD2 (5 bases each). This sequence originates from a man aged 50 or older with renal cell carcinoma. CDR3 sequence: CASKRERGSQETQYF. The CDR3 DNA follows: TGTGCCAGCAAACGTGAGAGGGGATCCCAAGAGACCCAGTACTTC.